The 20 T cell receptor beta chains in this list originate from one sample, sequenced in a study of blood T cell repertoires in COVID-19. Sequenced by immunoSEQ multiplex PCR; TCRdb stores in-frame clones only, minus some. The sample holds 140,000 to 150,000 clones, 85% seen once. Sequenced material: peripheral blood. These receptors all stem from a human donor with acute or convalescent COVID-19. The donor label of this sample is uncertain.

V usage is TRBV11-2 and J usage is TRBJ1-5; 9 bases map to TRBD1. The junction had 9 bases not matched to a gene; V was cut back by 5 bases and J by 7 bases. The germline V gene encodes CDR1 SGHAT and CDR2 FQNNGV. This CDR3 has 15 amino acids. The CDR3 nucleotides read TGTGCCAGCAGCCGCAACACAGGGGGCGGGCAGCCCCAGCATTTT. It yields the protein CASSRNTGGGQPQHF.

This chain uses TRBV14 with TRBJ1-2, with 7 bases aligning to TRBD1. V lost 5 bases, J lost 5 bases, and 20 bases stayed unmatched. CDR1 and CDR2 (germline): SGHDN, FVKESK. The CDR3 loop spans 18 amino acids. The CDR3 DNA reads as TGTGCCAGCAGCGGACGGGGAGACAGGGCATTTAGGTCATATGGCTACACCTTC. Its translation: CASSGRGDRAFRSYGYTF.

The rearrangement uses TRBV24-1 and TRBJ2-3; 9 bases line up with TRBD1. This CDR3 spans 16 amino acids. V gave up 4 bases and J gave up 5 bases; unmatched junction bases: 9. Germline V lookup: CDR1 KGHDR, CDR2 SFDVKD. CDR3 sequence: CATSEFGDRVKDTQYF. DNA of the CDR3: TGTGCCACCAGTGAATTTGGGGACAGGGTAAAAGATACGCAGTATTTT.

The V call is TRBV19, the J call TRBJ1-6, with D unclear. V dropped 2 bases and J dropped 0 bases, with 11 bases sitting between them. CDR3 length equals 17 residues. CDR1 and CDR2 (germline): LNHDA, SQIVND (reference sequence). The CDR3 coding sequence is TGTGCCAGTAGTATACTACAGTCATACTCCTATAATTCACCCCTCCACTTT. Amino acid sequence: CASSILQSYSYNSPLHF.

This clone was counted a few times. The rearrangement uses TRBV4-1 and TRBJ2-3; a possible D gene is TRBD2 (5 bases). The CDR3 consists of 14 residues. V dropped 1 base and J dropped 2 bases, with 7 bases sitting between them. Germline V CDR1 and CDR2: MGHRA, YSYEKL. The CDR3 sequence: CASSQGTYTDTQYF. CDR3 coding DNA: TGCGCCAGCAGCCAAGGGACTTACACAGATACGCAGTATTTT.

The chain combines TRBV28 with TRBJ1-5; 7 nucleotides line up with TRBD1. Germline V gives CDR1 MDHEN, CDR2 SYDVKM. This CDR3 region has 17 residues. V trimming: 5 bases; J trimming: 4 bases; junction bases outside the gene matches: 14. The CDR3 DNA sequence: TGTGCCAGCAGTCCCCCGACAGGGTCGGTCGTAAATCAGCCCCAGCATTTT. It translates to CASSPPTGSVVNQPQHF.

This clone was seen a handful of times. The CDR3, as DNA: TGTGCCAGCAGTGAAGTTGAGACAGCTGCTGAAGCTTTCTTT. This sequence encodes CASSEVETAAEAFF. The chain employs TRBV25-1 and TRBJ1-1; weak D call: TRBD1 (5 bases). Germline V gives CDR1 MGHDK, CDR2 SYGVNS. Trimming removed 2 bases from V and 6 bases from J, with 13 bases in between. This CDR3 has 14 amino acids. Full variable domain (outside the CDR3, taken from reference TRBV25-1 and TRBJ1-1): EADIYQTPRYLVIGTGKKITLECSQTMGHDKMYWYQQDPGMELHLIHYSYGVNSTEKGDLSSESTVSRIRTEHFPLTLESARPSHTSQYLCASSEVETAAEAFFGQGTRLTVV.

The chain joins TRBV4-2 to TRBJ2-1, with 10 bases fitting TRBD2. V was clipped by 0 bases and J by 9 bases; unmatched bases: 8. Germline CDR1 LGHNA, CDR2 YNFKEQ. The CDR3 consists of 16 residues. The CDR3 sequence is CASSQDPAGGPGEQFF. The CDR3 bases are TGTGCCAGCAGCCAAGATCCAGCGGGGGGGCCAGGTGAGCAGTTCTTC.

The CDR3 region is CASSQRGQGYGTGELFF. The CDR3 DNA is TGTGCCAGCAGCCAAAGGGGACAGGGGTACGGCACCGGGGAGCTGTTTTTT. The chain links TRBV4-2 to TRBJ2-2; 10 bases are a match to TRBD1. Germline V lookup: CDR1 LGHNA, CDR2 YNFKEQ. The CDR3 has 17 residues. Trimming at V came to 2 bases and at J to 4 bases, leaving 7 bases not matched to a gene.

The chain couples TRBV5-1 to TRBJ1-3; TRBD1 aligns across 8 bases. After removal of 0 bases from V and 3 bases from J, the junction contained 5 bases not matched to a gene. In germline, CDR1 is SGHRS, CDR2 YFSETQ. The CDR3 extends over 16 amino acids. CDR3 in DNA: TGCGCCAGCAGCTTGGGGGACAGGTGGGATGGAAACACCATATATTTT. Encoded protein: CASSLGDRWDGNTIYF.

The CDR3 sequence is CASSISASGRGIQYF. CDR3 coding DNA: TGTGCCAGTAGTATTTCGGCTAGCGGGAGAGGCATTCAGTACTTC. This chain uses TRBV19 with TRBJ2-4; TRBD2 agrees at 10 bases. From germline, CDR1 is LNHDA and CDR2 SQIVND (reference sequence). Trimming removed 3 bases from V and 9 bases from J; junction bases left unmatched: 8. The CDR3 extends over 15 amino acids.

The chain couples TRBV11-1 to TRBJ2-5; 8 nucleotides line up with TRBD2. The length of the CDR3 is 13 residues. The V gene's germline CDR1 is SGHAT and CDR2 FQDESV (reference sequence). V trimming: 8 bases; J trimming: 5 bases; junction bases outside the gene matches: 7. The CDR3 spells CASLGGGLETQYF. The CDR3 bases are TGTGCCAGCCTGGGCGGGGGGCTGGAGACCCAGTACTTC. Variable domain in full (rest from reference TRBV11-1 and TRBJ2-5): EAEVAQSPRYKITEKSQAVAFWCDPISGHATLYWYRQILGQGPELLVQFQDESVVDDSQLPKDRFSAERLKGVDSTLKIQPAELGDSAMYLCASLGGGLETQYFGPGTRLLVL.

This clone was picked up one time. In nucleotides, the CDR3 is TGTGCCAGCAGCTTACAGGGGGCAGGCTATGGCTACACCTTC. This codes for CASSLQGAGYGYTF. V and J are TRBV7-3 and TRBJ1-2; the match to TRBD1 covers 8 bases. The CDR3 contains 14 residues. CDR1 is SGHTA, CDR2 FQGTGA, per germline. The J segment lost 4 bases and the V segment lost 2 bases, leaving 3 bases of the junction unmatched.

The chain links TRBV21-1 to TRBJ2-1; TRBD2, as called in the table, went unchecked against the DNA. TRBV21-1 is marked as a pseudogene. The CDR3 length is 18 residues. The CDR3 is CASSMRLAPRALYNEQFF. In nucleotides, the CDR3 is TGTGCCAGCAGCATGAGACTAGCCCCCCGCGCCTTATACAATGAGCAGTTCTTC.

The V gene is TRBV10-3, the J gene TRBJ2-3; D is ambiguous. V lost 3 bases and J 4 bases, leaving 14 bases between the germline ends. CDR1 ENHRY and CDR2 SYGVKD come from the germline V gene. The CDR3 is 15 amino acids. CDR3 in amino acids: CAISDTLTRADTQYF. The CDR3 bases are TGTGCCATCAGTGATACGTTGACTCGTGCAGATACGCAGTATTTT.

The chain links TRBV7-5 to TRBJ2-7; the listed D gene, TRBD2, was not tested against the DNA. TRBV7-5 is a documented pseudogene. The CDR3 has 15 amino acids. DNA for the CDR3: TGTGCCAGAAGCTTACCGGGGGGTAGCTCCTACGAGCAGTACGTC. Translating it yields CARSLPGGSSYEQYV.

This clone was detected only once. The chain is built from TRBV24-1 and TRBJ2-1, with 7 positions matching TRBD2. Germline CDR1 KGHDR, CDR2 SFDVKD. J was trimmed by 5 bases and V by 3 bases; bases with no gene match: 3. The CDR3 is 14 amino acids. The DNA of the CDR3 is TGTGCCACCAGTGATAGCGGGACTAACAATGAGCAGTTCTTC. Translation gives CATSDSGTNNEQFF.

Turning to this clone: The same CDR3 is also encoded by other DNA sequences in this sample. The chain carries TRBV7-9 and TRBJ1-1; TRBD1 matches 9 bases. CDR3 length equals 14 residues. V dropped 5 bases and J dropped 1; count of bases not matched to a gene: 2. The V gene's germline CDR1 is SEHNR and CDR2 FQNEAQ (reference sequence). The CDR3 sequence is CASSLGQGNTEAFF. In DNA, the CDR3 is TGTGCCAGCAGCCTGGGACAGGGGAACACTGAAGCTTTCTTT.

The table lists this clone with a count of one. V and J are TRBV5-1 and TRBJ2-2, with D possibly TRBD1 on 5 matching bases. From germline, CDR1 is SGHRS and CDR2 YFSETQ. This CDR3 spans 14 amino acids. V lost 1 base to trimming and J lost 7 bases, with 11 bases between them. The CDR3 sequence is CASSLRQGRGELFF. Here the CDR3 DNA reads TGCGCCAGCAGCTTGAGGCAGGGTCGCGGGGAGCTGTTTTTT.

This chain connects TRBV4-1 to TRBJ1-5; tentatively, D is TRBD1 (6 bases). The CDR3 contains 14 residues. Between the trimmed V and J ends, which lost 4 bases and 5 bases, there was a span of 12 bases. Looked up from germline, CDR1 is MGHRA and CDR2 is YSYEKL. The DNA for the CDR3 is TGCGCCAGCAGCCCCCAGGGGTGGGATCAGCCCCAGCATTTT. As protein: CASSPQGWDQPQHF.